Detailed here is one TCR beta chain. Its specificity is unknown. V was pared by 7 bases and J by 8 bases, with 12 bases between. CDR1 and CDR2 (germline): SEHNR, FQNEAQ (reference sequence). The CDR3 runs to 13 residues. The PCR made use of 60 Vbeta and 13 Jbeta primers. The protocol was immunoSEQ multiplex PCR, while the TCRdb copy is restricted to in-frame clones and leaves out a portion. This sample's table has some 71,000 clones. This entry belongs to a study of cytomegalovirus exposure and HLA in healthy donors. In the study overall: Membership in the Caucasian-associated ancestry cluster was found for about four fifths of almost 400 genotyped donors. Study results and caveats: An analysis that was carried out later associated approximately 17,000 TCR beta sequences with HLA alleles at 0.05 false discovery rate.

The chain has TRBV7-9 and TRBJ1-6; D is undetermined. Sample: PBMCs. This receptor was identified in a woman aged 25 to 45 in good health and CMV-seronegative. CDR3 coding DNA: TGTGCCAGCACCCTCGGTAGCTATTCACCCCTCCACTTT. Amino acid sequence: CASTLGSYSPLHF.